This TCR beta chain was observed in a study of blood T cell repertoires in COVID-19 (TCRdb year 2020). About the investigation overall: Samples from collaborators originated in the United States, Italy and Spain and spanned both the acute and convalescent phases of COVID-19. A de-identified subject ID, COVID-19 status, age in years and sex were almost always included in the sample metadata. The repertoires were released in a freely available public database meant as a resource for research on the immune response to SARS-CoV-2. Samples were obtained from the ongoing ImmuneRACE study (first 160 participants) and from 1,200 or so subjects provided by 6 global collaborators. Where available, HLA class I and class II types were taken from metadata supplied by the sample provider and were not determined by assay-based typing. Subjects who had been exposed to COVID-19, were actively infected with it, or had recovered from it provided the deeply sampled blood TCRbeta repertoires that made up the dataset. The material from the prospective study consisted of cDNA or gDNA derived from T cells, B-cell-depleted T cells, or PBMCs.

General conclusions and limits of the study: The amount of clinical and demographic metadata varied by source and participant and was provided uncurated.

A word on this clone: The clone's antigen remains unknown. One base away there is no much larger clone; base qualities are not given.

Enrolling through a virtual design, the prospective study's participants ranged in age from about 18 to 89 years and lived across more than 20 United States geographic areas. To assign participants to cohorts, the prospective study relied on clinical history that participants themselves reported in a screening survey and a study questionnaire. Exposed participants had been in contact with someone with a PCR-confirmed or clinician-diagnosed COVID-19 case within 2 weeks of study entry. Mobile phlebotomists in the prospective study collected whole blood, serum and a nasopharyngeal or oropharyngeal swab from every participant. Participants in the prospective study had the option to provide additional blood draws and questionnaires over a roughly 2-month period. Before DNA extraction, blood samples from the prospective study were shipped at room temperature or frozen. TCRbeta CDR3 regions were amplified from genomic DNA by means of the immunoSEQ Assay, a bias-controlled multiplex PCR. As for how the authors treated the data: The number of nucleated cells in each sample was estimated by amplification of reference gene primers within the assay. To quantify the absolute abundance of each unique TCRbeta CDR3 rearrangement, sequence reads were collapsed and filtered. For each sample, productive Simpson clonality was calculated as the square root of Simpson's diversity index across productive rearrangements. TCRdb carries this immuneACCESS record with in-frame sequences only. Its versions omit some clonotypes, under half of them owing to an unresolved V gene in the studies checked, with the rest unexplained. V, J and clone size reflect that table, while D and trimming were determined from the DNA. The sample yields a few hundred thousand clones; around nine tenths were counted once. Clones ranked in the top ten supply less than 3.5% of the sample.

V and J are truncated by 5 bases and 5 bases respectively, leaving an intervening sequence of 15 bases. From cysteine to phenylalanine, the CDR3 is 14 amino acids long. Only the CDR3 portion is preserved as DNA: 42 bases, with reading frame beginning at the first base. Looking up the germline V gene (reference sequence) yields CDR1 MNHEY and CDR2 SMNVEV. Sequencing was performed on PBMCs or T cells enriched from blood (not recorded which). This receptor chain uses TRBV27 and TRBJ1-1; the D gene remains uncertain. The source of this sequence is a woman in her fifties or sixties who had been exposed to COVID-19. The CDR3 has the sequence CASSPFGTGTEAFF. DNA sequence: TGTGCCAGCAGTCCGTTTGGAACGGGGACTGAAGCTTTCTTT.